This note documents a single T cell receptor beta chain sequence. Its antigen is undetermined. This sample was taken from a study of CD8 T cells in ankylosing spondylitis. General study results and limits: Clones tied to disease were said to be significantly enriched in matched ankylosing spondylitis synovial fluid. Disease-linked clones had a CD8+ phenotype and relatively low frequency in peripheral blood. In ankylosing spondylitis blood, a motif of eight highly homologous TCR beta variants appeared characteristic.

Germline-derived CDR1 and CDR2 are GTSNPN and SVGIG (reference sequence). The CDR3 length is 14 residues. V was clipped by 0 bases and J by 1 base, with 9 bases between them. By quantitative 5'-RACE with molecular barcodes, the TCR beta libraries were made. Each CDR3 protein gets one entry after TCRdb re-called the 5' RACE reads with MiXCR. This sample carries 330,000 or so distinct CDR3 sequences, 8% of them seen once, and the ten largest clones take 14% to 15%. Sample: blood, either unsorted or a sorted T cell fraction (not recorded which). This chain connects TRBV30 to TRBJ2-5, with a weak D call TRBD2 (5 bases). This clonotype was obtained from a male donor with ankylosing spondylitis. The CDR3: CAWSVLLAQETQYF. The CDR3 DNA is TGTGCCTGGAGTGTACTTCTAGCCCAAGAGACCCAGTACTTC.